A selection of T cell receptor beta chains follows, all from one sample in a study of radiation and T cells in renal cell carcinoma. The assay was immunoSEQ multiplex PCR, and TCRdb's table has in-frame clones only and misses some. The sample holds roughly 86,000 clones, approximately 80% seen once. The source was blood, collected from a patient whose treatment included radiotherapy and nephrectomy. The receptors shown here come from a man aged 45 to 65 with renal cell carcinoma. The CDR3 runs from the conserved cysteine through the conserved F or W. The D gene is left open where the match is weak. Size is stated for part of the rows, as once, few or many counts, or as a class when the clone is expanded.

TRBV5-1	TRBD1	TRBJ1-6	-	CASSAGQGPNSPLHF	TGCGCCAGCAGCGCGGGACAGGGCCCGAATTCACCCCTCCACTTT
TRBV14	-	TRBJ1-2	-	CASSQVYAASQTNYGYTF	TGTGCCAGCAGCCAAGTGTACGCGGCAAGCCAAACTAACTATGGCTACACCTTC
TRBV28	TRBD1	TRBJ2-3	-	CASSLTGGTDTQYF	TGTGCCAGCAGTTTGACAGGGGGTACAGATACGCAGTATTTT
TRBV5-1	TRBD2	TRBJ2-2	-	CASSLLQRTSVTGELFF	TGCGCCAGCAGCCTGCTTCAAAGGACTAGTGTGACCGGGGAGCTGTTTTTT
TRBV30	-	TRBJ2-1	-	CAWSPRVNEQFF	TGTGCCTGGAGTCCCAGGGTGAATGAGCAGTTCTTC
TRBV7-2	TRBD1	TRBJ2-7	few	CASSSQGAYEQYF	TGTGCCAGCAGCTCACAGGGGGCCTACGAGCAGTACTTC
TRBV7-8	TRBD1	TRBJ2-7	-	CASSLQGAYNEQYF	TGTGCCAGCAGCCTACAGGGGGCCTACAACGAGCAGTACTTC
TRBV6-5	TRBD1	TRBJ1-2	-	CASSSRGTGWGYTF	TGTGCCAGCAGTTCCCGGGGGACAGGGTGGGGCTACACCTTC
TRBV12-5	-	TRBJ2-2	-	CASGLYTGELFF	TGTGCTAGTGGTTTGTACACCGGGGAGCTGTTTTTT
TRBV5-4	-	TRBJ1-3	many	CASSLAQGNTIYF	TGTGCCAGCAGCTTGGCACAGGGAAACACCATATATTTT
TRBV4-2	-	TRBJ1-3	few	CASSHSGGYGNTIYF	TGTGCCAGCAGCCATAGTGGAGGGTACGGAAACACCATATATTTT
TRBV5-4	-	TRBJ2-3	-	CASSLALASTDTQYF	TGTGCCAGCAGCTTGGCACTAGCTAGCACAGATACGCAGTATTTT
TRBV6-1	TRBD1	TRBJ1-4	-	CASSDTQQGDEKLFF	TGTGCCAGCAGCGACACCCAACAGGGGGATGAAAAACTGTTTTTT